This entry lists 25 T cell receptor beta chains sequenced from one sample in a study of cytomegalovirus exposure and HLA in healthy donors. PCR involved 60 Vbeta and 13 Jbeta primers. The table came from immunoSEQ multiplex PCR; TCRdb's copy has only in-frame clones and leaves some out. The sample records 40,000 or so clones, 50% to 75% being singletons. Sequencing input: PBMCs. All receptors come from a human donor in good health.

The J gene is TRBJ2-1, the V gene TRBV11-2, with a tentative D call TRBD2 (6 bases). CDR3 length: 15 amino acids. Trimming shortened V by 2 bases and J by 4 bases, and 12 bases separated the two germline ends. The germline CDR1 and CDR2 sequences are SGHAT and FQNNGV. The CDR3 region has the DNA TGTGCCAGCAGCTTATTGGCTAGCGAATACAATGAGCAGTTCTTC. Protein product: CASSLLASEYNEQFF. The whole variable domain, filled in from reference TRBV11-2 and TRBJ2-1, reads EAGVAQSPRYKIIEKRQSVAFWCNPISGHATLYWYQQILGQGPKLLIQFQNNGVVDDSQLPKDRFSAERLKGVDSTLKIQPAKLEDSAVYLCASSLLASEYNEQFFGPGTRLTVL.

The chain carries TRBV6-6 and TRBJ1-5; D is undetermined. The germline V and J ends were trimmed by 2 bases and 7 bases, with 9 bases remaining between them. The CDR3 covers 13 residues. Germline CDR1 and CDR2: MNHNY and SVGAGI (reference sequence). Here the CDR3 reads CASSYRGSQPQHF. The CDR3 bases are TGTGCCAGCAGTTACCGGGGTAGCCAGCCCCAGCATTTT.

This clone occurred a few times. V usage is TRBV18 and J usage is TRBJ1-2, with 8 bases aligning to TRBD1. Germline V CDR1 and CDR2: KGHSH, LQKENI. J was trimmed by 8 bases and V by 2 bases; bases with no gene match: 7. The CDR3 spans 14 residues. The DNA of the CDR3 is TGTGCCAGCTCACCAACAGGGGGAGTAGAAGGCTACACCTTC. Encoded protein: CASSPTGGVEGYTF.

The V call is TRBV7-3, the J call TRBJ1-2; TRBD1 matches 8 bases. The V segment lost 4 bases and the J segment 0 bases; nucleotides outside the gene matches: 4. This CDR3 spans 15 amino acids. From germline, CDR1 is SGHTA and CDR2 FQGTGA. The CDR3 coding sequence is TGTGCCAGCAGCTGGACAGGGCAAGCTAACTATGGCTACACCTTC. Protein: CASSWTGQANYGYTF. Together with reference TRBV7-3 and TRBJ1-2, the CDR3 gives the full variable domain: GAGVSQTPSNKVTEKGKYVELRCDPISGHTALYWYRQSLGQGPEFLIYFQGTGAADDSGLPNDRFFAVRPEGSVSTLKIQRTERGDSAVYLCASSWTGQANYGYTFGSGTRLTVV.

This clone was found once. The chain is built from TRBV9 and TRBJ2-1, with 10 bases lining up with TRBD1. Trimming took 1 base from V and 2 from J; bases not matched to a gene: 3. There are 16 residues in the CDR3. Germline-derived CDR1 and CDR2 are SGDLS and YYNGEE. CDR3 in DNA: TGTGCCAGCAGCGTAAGGACAGGGGGGGCCTACAATGAGCAGTTCTTC. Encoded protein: CASSVRTGGAYNEQFF.

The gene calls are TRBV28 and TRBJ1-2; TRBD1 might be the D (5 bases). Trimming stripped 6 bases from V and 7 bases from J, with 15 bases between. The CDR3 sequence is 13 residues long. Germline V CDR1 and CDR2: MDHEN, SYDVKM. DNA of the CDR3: TGTGCCAGCAGCTCCGGACAAGGTGGTGGCTACACCTTC. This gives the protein CASSSGQGGGYTF.

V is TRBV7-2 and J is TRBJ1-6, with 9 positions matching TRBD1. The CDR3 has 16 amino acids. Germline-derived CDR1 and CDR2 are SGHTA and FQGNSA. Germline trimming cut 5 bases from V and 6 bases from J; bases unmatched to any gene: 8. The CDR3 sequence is CASSHGGDRVNSPLHF. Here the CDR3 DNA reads TGTGCCAGCAGCCACGGTGGGGACAGGGTTAATTCACCCCTCCACTTT.

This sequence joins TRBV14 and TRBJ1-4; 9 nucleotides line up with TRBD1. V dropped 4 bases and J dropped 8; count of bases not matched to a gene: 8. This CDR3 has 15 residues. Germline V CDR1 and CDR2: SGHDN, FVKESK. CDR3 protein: CASSRRTGVVEKLFF. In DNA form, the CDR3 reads TGTGCCAGCAGCCGGAGGACAGGGGTTGTGGAAAAACTGTTTTTT. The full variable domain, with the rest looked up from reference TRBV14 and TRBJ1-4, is EAGVTQFPSHSVIEKGQTVTLRCDPISGHDNLYWYRRVMGKEIKFLLHFVKESKQDESGMPNNRFLAERTGGTYSTLKVQPAELEDSGVYFCASSRRTGVVEKLFFGSGTQLSVL.

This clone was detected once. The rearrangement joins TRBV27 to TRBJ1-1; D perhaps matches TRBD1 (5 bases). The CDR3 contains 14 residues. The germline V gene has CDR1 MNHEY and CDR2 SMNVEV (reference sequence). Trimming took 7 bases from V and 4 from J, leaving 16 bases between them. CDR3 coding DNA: TGTGCCAGCAAGATTGGGGGGTCGGGCACTGAAGCTTTCTTT. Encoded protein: CASKIGGSGTEAFF.

The CDR3 bases are TGTGCCAGCAGGGGGACAGGGGGAGGGGGCACTGAAGCTTTCTTT. Translated: CASRGTGGGGTEAFF. The rearrangement joins TRBV2 to TRBJ1-1; 11 nucleotides line up with TRBD1. In germline, CDR1 is SNHLY, CDR2 FYNNEI. CDR3 length: 15 amino acids. V lost 6 bases to trimming and J lost 4 bases; unmatched junction nucleotides: 7.

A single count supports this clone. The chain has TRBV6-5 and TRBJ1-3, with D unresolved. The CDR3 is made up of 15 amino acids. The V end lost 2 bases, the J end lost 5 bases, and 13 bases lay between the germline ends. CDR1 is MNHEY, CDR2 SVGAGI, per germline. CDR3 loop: CASSYPPLARNTIYF. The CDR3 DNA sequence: TGTGCCAGCAGTTACCCGCCTCTAGCTCGAAACACCATATATTTT.

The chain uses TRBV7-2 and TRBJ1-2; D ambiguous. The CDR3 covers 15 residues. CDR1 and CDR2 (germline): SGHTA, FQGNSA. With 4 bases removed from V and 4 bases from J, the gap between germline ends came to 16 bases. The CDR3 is CASSSPHSGAYGYTF. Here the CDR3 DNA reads TGTGCCAGCAGCTCCCCCCACTCCGGAGCCTATGGCTACACCTTC.

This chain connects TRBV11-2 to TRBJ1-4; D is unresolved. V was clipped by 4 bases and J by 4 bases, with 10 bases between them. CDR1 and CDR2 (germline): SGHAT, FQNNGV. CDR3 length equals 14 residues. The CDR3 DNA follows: TGTGCCAGCAGCTCGAGGGTTATTAATGAAAAACTGTTTTTT. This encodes CASSSRVINEKLFF.

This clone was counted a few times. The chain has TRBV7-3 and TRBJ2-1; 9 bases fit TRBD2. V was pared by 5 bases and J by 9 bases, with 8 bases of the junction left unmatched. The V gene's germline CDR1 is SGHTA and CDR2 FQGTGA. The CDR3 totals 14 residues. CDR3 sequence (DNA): TGTGCCAGCAGCCCGATAGCGGGGGAGGGTGAGCAGTTCTTC. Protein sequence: CASSPIAGEGEQFF. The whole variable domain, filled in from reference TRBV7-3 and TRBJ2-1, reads GAGVSQTPSNKVTEKGKYVELRCDPISGHTALYWYRQSLGQGPEFLIYFQGTGAADDSGLPNDRFFAVRPEGSVSTLKIQRTERGDSAVYLCASSPIAGEGEQFFGPGTRLTVL.

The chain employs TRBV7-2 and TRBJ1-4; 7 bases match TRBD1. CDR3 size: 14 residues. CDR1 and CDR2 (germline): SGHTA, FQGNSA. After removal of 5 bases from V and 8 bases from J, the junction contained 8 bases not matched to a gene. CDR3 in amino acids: CASSPTGEREKLFF. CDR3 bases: TGTGCCAGCAGCCCCACAGGGGAACGGGAAAAACTGTTTTTT.

CDR3 nucleotide sequence: TGCGCCAGCAGCCCCATGTTTGGGGGGAAAACAGATACGCAGTATTTT. This gives the protein CASSPMFGGKTDTQYF. V and J are TRBV5-1 and TRBJ2-3, with a weak D call TRBD2 (6 bases). The germline V gene has CDR1 SGHRS and CDR2 YFSETQ. CDR3 size: 16 residues. V lost 4 bases, J lost 3 bases, and 18 bases lay in between.

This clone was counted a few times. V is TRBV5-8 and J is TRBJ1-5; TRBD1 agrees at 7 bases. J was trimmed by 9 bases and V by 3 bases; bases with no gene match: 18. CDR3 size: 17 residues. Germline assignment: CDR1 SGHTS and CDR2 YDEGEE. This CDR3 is CASSYWTGQQKARPQHF. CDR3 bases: TGTGCCAGCAGCTATTGGACGGGACAGCAGAAAGCGAGGCCCCAGCATTTT.

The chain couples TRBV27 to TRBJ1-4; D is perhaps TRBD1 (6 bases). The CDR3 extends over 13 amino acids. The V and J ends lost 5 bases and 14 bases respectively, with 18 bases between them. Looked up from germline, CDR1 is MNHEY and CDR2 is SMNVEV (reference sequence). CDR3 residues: CASSHRDTSFLFF. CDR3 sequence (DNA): TGTGCCAGCAGTCACCGGGACACCTCATTTCTGTTTTTT.

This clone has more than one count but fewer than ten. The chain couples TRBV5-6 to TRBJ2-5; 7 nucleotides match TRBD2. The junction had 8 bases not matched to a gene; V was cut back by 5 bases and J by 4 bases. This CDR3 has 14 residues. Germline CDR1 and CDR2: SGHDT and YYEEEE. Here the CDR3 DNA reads TGTGCCAGCAGGGGGCTAGGGGAGGGAGAGACCCAGTACTTC. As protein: CASRGLGEGETQYF.

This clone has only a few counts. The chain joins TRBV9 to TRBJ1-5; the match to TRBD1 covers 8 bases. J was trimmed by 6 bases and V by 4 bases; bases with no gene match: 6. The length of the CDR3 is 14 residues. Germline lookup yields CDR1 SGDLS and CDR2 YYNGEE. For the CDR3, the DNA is TGTGCCAGCAGCCCATCAGGGGGCGGTCAGCCCCAGCATTTT. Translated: CASSPSGGGQPQHF.

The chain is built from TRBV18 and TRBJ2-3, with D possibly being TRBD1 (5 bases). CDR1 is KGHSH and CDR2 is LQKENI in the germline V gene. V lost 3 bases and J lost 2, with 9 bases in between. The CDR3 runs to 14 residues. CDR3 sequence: CASSPLDTTDTQYF. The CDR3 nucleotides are TGTGCCAGCTCACCCCTGGACACCACAGATACGCAGTATTTT.

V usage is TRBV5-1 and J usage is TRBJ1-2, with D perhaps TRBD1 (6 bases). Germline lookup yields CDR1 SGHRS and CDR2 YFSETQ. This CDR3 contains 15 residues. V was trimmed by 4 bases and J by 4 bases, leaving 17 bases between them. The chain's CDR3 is CASSLSGTNFYGYTF. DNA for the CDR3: TGCGCCAGCAGCCTATCCGGGACAAACTTCTATGGCTACACCTTC.

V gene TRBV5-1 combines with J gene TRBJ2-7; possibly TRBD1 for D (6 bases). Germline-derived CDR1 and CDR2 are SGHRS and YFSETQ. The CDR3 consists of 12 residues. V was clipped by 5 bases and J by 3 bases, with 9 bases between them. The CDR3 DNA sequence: TGCGCCAGCAGAGACAGGAGCTACGAGCAGTACTTC. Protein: CASRDRSYEQYF. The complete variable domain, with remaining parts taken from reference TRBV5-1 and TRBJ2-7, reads KAGVTQTPRYLIKTRGQQVTLSCSPISGHRSVSWYQQTPGQGLQFLFEYFSETQRNKGNFPGRFSGRQFSNSRSEMNVSTLELGDSALYLCASRDRSYEQYFGPGTRLTVT.

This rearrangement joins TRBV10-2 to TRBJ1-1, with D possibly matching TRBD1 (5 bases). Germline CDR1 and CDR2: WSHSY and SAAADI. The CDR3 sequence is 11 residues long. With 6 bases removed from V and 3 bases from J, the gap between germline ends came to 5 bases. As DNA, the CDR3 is TGCGCCAGCAGAGGGGACACTGAAGCTTTCTTT. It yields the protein CASRGDTEAFF.

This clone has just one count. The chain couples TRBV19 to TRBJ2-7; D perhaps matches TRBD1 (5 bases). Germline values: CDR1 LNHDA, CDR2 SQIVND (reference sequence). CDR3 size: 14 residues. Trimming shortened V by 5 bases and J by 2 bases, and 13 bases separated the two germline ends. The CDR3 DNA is TGTGCCAGTAGTCCCCTCCCAGGGCCCTACGAGCAGTACTTC. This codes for CASSPLPGPYEQYF.